This T cell receptor beta chain came from a study of shared clonotypes between healthy human individuals. Using immunoSEQ multiplex PCR, the repertoire was profiled, and TCRdb retains in-frame clones only, with some absent. Here the sample spans around 2.5 million clones, approximately 93% being singletons. This clone was detected once. What it recognizes is unknown. There were only Caucasian adults among the donors, and all lived in Nashville, Tennessee. Study findings and constraints: Clonotypes that were shared across four donors made up around 5% of naive CD4 clonotypes.

This TCR derives from a man between 18 and 29 years old in good health. Some clones in this sample may be carry-over from other donors' samples. The sample comprised naive CD4+ T cells from PBMCs. Documented subset: CD45RA+ positively selected.

The CDR3 DNA sequence: TGTGCCAGCAGCTTGGGGGTCCCCTACAATGAGCAGTTCTTC. This encodes CASSLGVPYNEQFF. V is TRBV11-1 and J is TRBJ2-1; the D gene could be TRBD1 or TRBD2 (5 bases each). CDR1 is SGHAT, CDR2 FQDESV, per germline (reference sequence). This CDR3 is 14 amino acids long. Trimming removed 3 bases at V and 2 bases at J, with 8 bases between.